This record covers a single T cell receptor (beta chain). This entry comes from a study of cytomegalovirus exposure and HLA in healthy donors. The germline gives CDR1 LGHNA, CDR2 YNFKEQ. The CDR3 extends over 17 amino acids. After removal of 3 bases from V and 4 bases from J, the junction contained 14 bases not matched to a gene. The repertoire was sequenced with immunoSEQ multiplex PCR; TCRdb's copy has only in-frame clones and lacks some. In the table there are 150,000 to 170,000 clones, 75% to 90% of which are singletons. The chain links TRBV4-2 to TRBJ2-7, with 8 bases matching TRBD2. The sequencing input was PBMCs. This TCR was sampled from a man younger than 30 in good health and CMV-seropositive. CDR3 nucleotides: TGTGCCAGCAGCCAGCCCACCCCGGGACTAGATGGGTACGAGCAGTACTTC. Amino acids: CASSQPTPGLDGYEQYF.